The 20 T cell receptor beta chains below all came from one sample that was sequenced in a study of T-cell reconstitution after alpha-beta-depleted transplantation in children. A library of TCRbeta sequences, prepared with unique molecular identifiers, was generated. Via MiXCR, TCRdb re-called the PCR reads, giving one row per CDR3 protein. The sample holds some 550,000 distinct CDR3 sequences; around 16% are singletons and the top ten take over 3%. This specimen was PBMCs from the stem cell graft donor, taken from the stem cell graft. These receptors all come from a human donor who donated a stem cell graft to a child with acute lymphoblastic leukemia.

V usage is TRBV12-3 or TRBV12-4 and J usage is TRBJ2-7; 8 bases agree with TRBD1. The CDR3 is 14 amino acids. V gave up 5 bases and J gave up 5 bases; unmatched junction bases: 8. The CDR3 nucleotides read TGTGCCAGCAGTAAGGACAGGGTTAACGACGAGCAGTACTTC. This sequence encodes CASSKDRVNDEQYF.

J is TRBJ2-7 and V is TRBV28; no reliable D call. Between the trimmed V and J ends, which lost 4 bases and 4 bases, there was a span of 14 bases. Per germline, CDR1 MDHEN and CDR2 SYDVKM. This CDR3 contains 14 residues. CDR3: CASSSVSESYEQYF. CDR3 coding DNA: TGTGCCAGCAGTTCCGTCTCGGAGTCTTACGAGCAGTACTTC.

This clonotype was seen a few times. The J gene is TRBJ2-2, the V gene TRBV7-7; no clear D. Germline V gene sequence: CDR1 SSHAT, CDR2 FNYEAQ (reference sequence). The V gene lost 3 bases and the J gene lost 8 bases, with 4 bases spanning the gap. The CDR3 extends over 11 amino acids. Here the CDR3 reads CASSFRGELFF. For the CDR3, the DNA is TGTGCCAGCAGCTTTCGGGGGGAGCTGTTTTTT.

This clonotype appeared a few times. One base away lies a much larger clone, so this may be a sequencing read error. V gene TRBV12-3 or TRBV12-4 combines with J gene TRBJ1-3, with no clear D. The CDR3 is 11 residues long. CDR3 sequence (DNA): TGTGCCAGCAGGTTAGGAAACACCATATATTTT. This translates into CASRLGNTIYF.

This clonotype was detected only a few times. This chain joins TRBV24-1 and TRBJ2-2, with 7 positions matching TRBD2. CDR1 is KGHDR and CDR2 is SFDVKD in the germline V gene. V lost 2 bases to trimming and J lost 6 bases; unmatched junction nucleotides: 5. The CDR3 is made up of 15 amino acids. CDR3 region: CATSDSWEGSGELFF. Here the CDR3 DNA reads TGTGCCACCAGTGATTCCTGGGAGGGGTCCGGGGAGCTGTTTTTT.

The sample holds a few counts of this clonotype. The chain couples TRBV18 to TRBJ2-3, with D hard to call. The CDR3 loop spans 14 amino acids. Trimming removed 1 base from V and 1 base from J, with 6 bases in between. Per the germline V gene, CDR1 is KGHSH and CDR2 is LQKENI. This chain's CDR3 is CASSPRWGTDTQYF. CDR3 in DNA: TGTGCCAGCTCACCACGCTGGGGCACAGATACGCAGTATTTT.

This chain uses TRBV10-1 with TRBJ2-7, with 7 bases that match TRBD1. The V and J ends lost 6 bases and 2 bases, in that order; junction bases with no gene match: 13. CDR1 is WNHNN, CDR2 SYGVQD, per germline (reference sequence). The CDR3 length is 16 residues. The CDR3, as DNA: TGCGCCAGCAGCAACGGGACAGCCTACCGAGCCTACGAGCAGTACTTC. Amino acids: CASSNGTAYRAYEQYF.

This clonotype turned up a few times. The rearrangement joins TRBV20-1 to TRBJ2-7, with D uncertain. The V end was cut by 3 bases, the J end by 4 bases, with 10 bases between. CDR3 size: 12 residues. CDR1 is DFQATT and CDR2 is SNEGSKA in the germline V gene (reference sequence). CDR3 residues: CSASPRRYEQYF. DNA of the CDR3: TGCAGTGCTAGCCCCCGAAGATACGAGCAGTACTTC.

The chain couples TRBV12-3 or TRBV12-4 to TRBJ2-7, with 10 bases fitting TRBD2. V lost 2 bases to trimming and J lost 5 bases; unmatched junction nucleotides: 3. This CDR3 comprises 14 residues. This CDR3 reads CASSLSLAGDEQYF. The CDR3 bases are TGTGCCAGCAGTTTAAGCCTAGCGGGAGACGAGCAGTACTTC.

The chain uses TRBV15 and TRBJ2-5; 12 bases fit TRBD2. Trimming removed 5 bases from V and 3 bases from J; junction bases left unmatched: 7. This CDR3 spans 16 amino acids. Germline CDR1 is LNHNV and CDR2 is YYDKDF (reference sequence). CDR3 in amino acids: CATSSRTSGEEETQYF. In nucleotides, the CDR3 is TGTGCCACCAGCTCGCGGACTAGCGGGGAAGAAGAGACCCAGTACTTC.

This sequence joins TRBV7-9 and TRBJ2-2, with unresolved D. This CDR3 spans 14 amino acids. Germline V gives CDR1 SEHNR, CDR2 FQNEAQ (reference sequence). The V and J ends lost 6 bases and 3 bases respectively, with 11 bases between them. CDR3 nucleotide sequence: TGTGCCAGCAGTTTCAATCCCTACACCGGGGAGCTGTTTTTT. Translating gives CASSFNPYTGELFF. Complete variable domain (other parts from reference TRBV7-9 and TRBJ2-2): DTGVSQNPRHKITKRGQNVTFRCDPISEHNRLYWYRQTLGQGPEFLTYFQNEAQLEKSRLLSDRFSAERPKGSFSTLEIQRTEQGDSAMYLCASSFNPYTGELFFGEGSRLTVL.

The chain employs TRBV9 and TRBJ1-2; perhaps TRBD1 as D (5 bases). Germline lookup yields CDR1 SGDLS and CDR2 YYNGEE. The CDR3 extends over 15 amino acids. V dropped 0 bases and J dropped 8 bases, with 17 bases sitting between them. The CDR3 bases are TGTGCCAGCAGCGTAGGGGCGGGGGTCCGCGGAGGCTACACCTTC. Its translation: CASSVGAGVRGGYTF.

The rearrangement joins TRBV6-5 to TRBJ2-1; TRBD2 matches 8 bases. Germline CDR1 is MNHEY and CDR2 is SVGAGI. J gave up 4 bases and V 6 bases, and 11 bases lay outside the gene matches. The CDR3 has 16 residues. The CDR3 region has the DNA TGTGCCAGCAGCCGCCCAACGGGAGGGCCGTACAATGAGCAGTTCTTC. This sequence encodes CASSRPTGGPYNEQFF.

This chain links TRBV20-1 with TRBJ2-2, with 12 bases lining up with TRBD2. CDR3 length: 16 amino acids. The germline V gene encodes CDR1 DFQATT and CDR2 SNEGSKA (reference sequence). V gave up 3 bases and J gave up 4 bases; unmatched junction bases: 6. CDR3: CSASPSGRALTGELFF. Written as DNA, the CDR3 is TGCAGTGCTAGTCCTAGCGGGAGGGCCCTCACCGGGGAGCTGTTTTTT.

This clonotype appeared a few times. The chain carries TRBV12-3 or TRBV12-4 and TRBJ2-1; a possible D gene is TRBD1 (6 bases). This CDR3 has 14 residues. Trimming took off 4 bases at V and 4 bases at J, with 11 bases between the two ends. Written as DNA, the CDR3 is TGTGCCAGCAGTTCACCTGGACAGTACAATGAGCAGTTCTTC. Translated, it gives CASSSPGQYNEQFF.

The V and J genes are TRBV21-1 and TRBJ2-7; the table's D gene call, TRBD2, was not cross checked with the DNA. TRBV21-1 is listed as a pseudogene. The CDR3 is 15 residues long. The CDR3 DNA follows: TGTGCCAGCAGCGAGACGGAGGTCCTTCATTACGAGCAGTACTTC. It codes for CASSETEVLHYEQYF.

This clonotype was observed a handful of times. The V and J genes are TRBV29-1 and TRBJ2-7; 8 bases line up with TRBD2. V shed 4 bases and J 1 base; nucleotides not matched to a gene: 15. In germline, CDR1 is SQVTM, CDR2 ANQGSEA. The CDR3 totals 17 residues. CDR3 sequence reads: CSVAGGSVGRQSYEQYF. CDR3 nucleotides: TGCAGCGTTGCGGGAGGGTCGGTGGGGCGGCAGTCCTACGAGCAGTACTTC.

This clonotype was seen only a few times. CDR3 sequence reads: CASSLAGLAGVGTGELFF. The CDR3 DNA reads TGTGCCAGCAGCTTAGCCGGACTAGCGGGAGTAGGCACCGGGGAGCTGTTTTTT. The V and J genes are TRBV7-6 and TRBJ2-2, with 13 bases fitting TRBD2. V lost 0 bases to trimming and J lost 4 bases; unmatched junction nucleotides: 5. The CDR3 has 18 residues. Germline-derived CDR1 and CDR2 are SGHVS and FNYEAQ. Variable domain in full (rest from reference TRBV7-6 and TRBJ2-2): GAGVSQSPRYKVTKRGQDVALRCDPISGHVSLYWYRQALGQGPEFLTYFNYEAQQDKSGLPNDRFSAERPEGSISTLTIQRTEQRDSAMYRCASSLAGLAGVGTGELFFGEGSRLTVL.

The sample holds one count of this clonotype. V usage is TRBV27 and J usage is TRBJ1-1; D may be TRBD1 (5 bases). V shed 5 bases and J shed 7 bases, with 23 bases lying between them. CDR1 and CDR2 (germline): MNHEY, SMNVEV (reference sequence). The CDR3 is 16 amino acids. CDR3: CASSPLLPGRRVEAFF. The CDR3 nucleotides read TGTGCCAGCAGTCCTCTCTTGCCGGGACGGAGAGTTGAAGCTTTCTTT.

DNA for the CDR3: TGCGCCAGCAGCCAGATGGACAGGTGGGGCGACGAGCAGTACTTC. This encodes CASSQMDRWGDEQYF. The chain is built from TRBV4-1 and TRBJ2-7; TRBD1 agrees at 7 bases. Germline V gene lookup returns CDR1 MGHRA and CDR2 YSYEKL. The CDR3 totals 15 residues. The V segment lost 3 bases and the J segment 5 bases; nucleotides outside the gene matches: 10.